The T cell receptor (beta chain) under discussion was sequenced for a study of radiation and T cells in renal cell carcinoma. Study overall: Nephrectomy followed 15 Gy stereotactic body radiation by 4 weeks.

As to this clone: Antigen unknown.

Study outcomes and limitations: From baseline, blood top tumor clonotypes peaked at 2 weeks post-radiation. Pretreatment tumor biopsies were lacking, so baseline clonotypes are unknown.

The time point is: blood 2 weeks post-SBRT. Treatment meaning: 15 Gy SBRT to primary tumor, nephrectomy 4 weeks later. The tumor was a clear cell renal cell carcinoma. V shed 5 bases and J shed 4 bases, with 6 bases lying between them. Germline CDR1 reads MNHEY; CDR2 reads SVGAGI. The length of the CDR3 is 12 residues. The method was immunoSEQ multiplex PCR; TCRdb's version includes in-frame clones alone and lacks a portion of them. The repertoire holds some 75,000 clones, 82% seen once, with almost 6% in the top ten. The clonotype originates from a man between 60 and 70 years old with renal cell carcinoma. The specimen was blood, collected from a patient whose treatment included radiotherapy and nephrectomy. This sequence joins TRBV6-5 and TRBJ2-1, with D perhaps matching TRBD1 (6 bases). The CDR3, as DNA: TGTGCCAGCAGTAGGGGGTACAATGAGCAGTTCTTC. Protein product: CASSRGYNEQFF.